A selection of T cell receptor beta chains follows, all from one sample in a study of neurological immune-mediated disorders. TCRdb called the 5' RACE reads again in MiXCR, with one record for every CDR3 protein. The table records 25,000 to 35,000 distinct CDR3 sequences, about 16% of them present only once. What was sequenced was PBMCs. Receptors were obtained from a man in his 70s in good health. Both conserved end residues are trimmed from each CDR3. Fields, in order: J gene, V gene, CDR3 protein.

TRBJ2-4 TRBV12-3/TRBV12-4 ASSWGENIQY
TRBJ2-7 TRBV4-2 ASSQETGSEQY
TRBJ2-1 TRBV20-1 SASKELVEQF
TRBJ1-1 TRBV9 ASSVQGIGNTEAF
TRBJ2-7 TRBV4-3 ASSQDLAGVYEQY
TRBJ2-3 TRBV7-3 ASSPSRTYTQY
TRBJ2-7 TRBV9 ASSPLTGGYSYEQY
TRBJ2-5 TRBV7-3 ASSLISGGAETQY
TRBJ1-5 TRBV10-3 AISDSNQPQH
TRBJ2-3 TRBV18 ASSPMDSPDTQY
TRBJ1-5 TRBV30 AWSGKGGRTQH
TRBJ1-2 TRBV20-1 SARDRGYT
TRBJ2-3 TRBV6-2/TRBV6-3 ASSPPLAGGRSTDTQY
TRBJ1-1 TRBV20-1 SAGQGYTEAF
TRBJ2-3 TRBV7-8 ASSSFSGTGGGQY
TRBJ2-7 TRBV18 ASSPGEGLNNYEQY
TRBJ1-2 TRBV12-3/TRBV12-4 ASSPSREIRGYT
TRBJ2-1 TRBV7-2 ASSGQRQRIYNEQF
TRBJ2-3 TRBV7-2 ASSPGLLITDTQY
TRBJ2-7 TRBV7-8 ASSLETAYEQY
TRBJ2-2 TRBV24-1 ATGGDRGKDVGELF
TRBJ2-7 TRBV5-1 ASSLDRDGYEQY
TRBJ1-5 TRBV6-6 ASSYSTGGQTNQPQH
TRBJ2-7 TRBV20-1 SASGSSGWIEMWEQY
TRBJ1-2 TRBV6-2/TRBV6-3 ASRTGSHGYT
TRBJ2-7 TRBV6-2/TRBV6-3 ASSYGLSAVREQY
TRBJ2-6 TRBV2 ASSEGRAGANVLT
TRBJ2-3 TRBV6-6 ASKVSGTDTQY
TRBJ2-2 TRBV6-5 ASRDGTANTGELF
TRBJ2-1 TRBV4-2 ASSQDLWGNEQF
TRBJ1-1 TRBV7-9 ASINTEAF
TRBJ2-3 TRBV10-3 ATTDRGPTDTQY